These 26 T cell receptor beta chains were sequenced from one sample in a study of T cell changes during pregnancy in multiple sclerosis (dated by TCRdb to between 2018 and 2021). The method was the immunoSEQ multiplex PCR assay. The table comes from immuneACCESS by way of TCRdb, which keeps in-frame sequences with V and J called. Part of the clones is missing from these tables; in studies checked, under half for an unresolved V gene and the rest for unknown reasons. Within this sample are about 60,000 clones, with about 92% of them counted one time only. The ten largest clones represent approximately 6.6% of the sample. Sequenced material: peripheral blood, taken in the third trimester of pregnancy. The receptors stem from a female donor in good health, enrolled as a control in a pregnancy study.

The chain is built from TRBV18 and TRBJ2-7; 8 bases fit TRBD1. V gave up 5 bases and J gave up 2 bases; unmatched junction bases: 2. This CDR3 comprises 13 residues. Per the germline V gene, CDR1 is KGHSH and CDR2 is LQKENI. CDR3 sequence reads: CASSAGQAYEQYF. The CDR3 nucleotides read TGTGCCAGCTCAGCGGGACAGGCCTACGAGCAGTACTTC. The whole variable domain, filled in from reference TRBV18 and TRBJ2-7, reads NAGVMQNPRHLVRRRGQEARLRCSPMKGHSHVYWYRQLPEEGLKFMVYLQKENIIDESGMPKERFSAEFPKEGPSILRIQQVVRGDSAAYFCASSAGQAYEQYFGPGTRLTVT.

This chain uses TRBV6-6 with TRBJ2-5; 7 bases are shared with TRBD2. With V trimmed by 6 bases and J by 4 bases, 11 bases remained unmatched. Germline CDR1 reads MNHNY; CDR2 reads SVGAGI (reference sequence). CDR3 length equals 15 residues. The CDR3 coding sequence is TGTGCCAGCAGCTCCCAAAGGGCTAGCGGAGAGACCCAGTACTTC. Amino acids: CASSSQRASGETQYF.

CDR3 in DNA: TGCGCCAGCAGCCAAGAAGGGGCCGGGGGTGAAGCTTTCTTT. Translated, it gives CASSQEGAGGEAFF. This chain uses TRBV4-1 with TRBJ1-1; D is possibly TRBD1 (5 bases). This CDR3 has 14 amino acids. V lost 0 bases and J lost 7, with 12 bases in between. The germline V gene has CDR1 MGHRA and CDR2 YSYEKL.

This clone was detected many times. The J gene is TRBJ1-1, the V gene TRBV19; 8 bases fit TRBD1. Per germline, CDR1 LNHDA and CDR2 SQIVND (reference sequence). The CDR3 loop spans 15 amino acids. The V gene end was trimmed by 7 bases and the J gene end by 0 bases; junction bases not matched to a gene: 7. The CDR3 region is CASKPGTGLNTEAFF. CDR3 sequence (DNA): TGTGCCAGTAAACCCGGGACAGGTCTGAACACTGAAGCTTTCTTT. Complete variable domain (other parts from reference TRBV19 and TRBJ1-1): DGGITQSPKYLFRKEGQNVTLSCEQNLNHDAMYWYRQDPGQGLRLIYYSQIVNDFQKGDIAEGYSVSREKKESFPLTVTSAQKNPTAFYLCASKPGTGLNTEAFFGQGTRLTVV.

The chain carries TRBV5-1 and TRBJ2-5; 8 nucleotides agree with TRBD2. This CDR3 contains 15 residues. Trimming cost V 5 bases and J 4 bases; bases outside gene matches: 10. Germline V gene data show CDR1 as SGHRS and CDR2 as YFSETQ. The DNA of the CDR3 is TGCGCCAGCAGTACTAGCGGCACACAGCTAGAGACCCAGTACTTC. Its translation: CASSTSGTQLETQYF.

V gene TRBV6-5 combines with J gene TRBJ1-1; no clear D gene. CDR1 MNHEY and CDR2 SVGAGI come from the germline V gene. V was clipped by 2 bases and J by 5 bases, with 9 bases between them. This CDR3 has 13 amino acids. DNA for the CDR3: TGTGCCAGCAGTTACGGCCGGGTGACTGAAGCTTTCTTT. It codes for CASSYGRVTEAFF.

The chain employs TRBV7-9 and TRBJ2-7; maybe TRBD2 (6 bases). The germline CDR1 and CDR2 sequences are SEHNR and FQNEAQ (reference sequence). V was pared by 5 bases and J by 3 bases, with 11 bases between. CDR3 length equals 13 residues. Here the CDR3 DNA reads TGTGCCAGCAGCCCTATCGGGGGCTACGAGCAGTACTTC. Protein sequence: CASSPIGGYEQYF.

The rearrangement links TRBV7-9 to TRBJ1-1, with D perhaps TRBD1 (5 bases). Deletions cut 4 bases from V and 7 bases from J, with 10 bases between. The CDR3 is 12 residues long. Looked up from germline, CDR1 is SEHNR and CDR2 is FQNEAQ (reference sequence). CDR3 sequence reads: CASSWTRVEAFF. As DNA, the CDR3 is TGTGCCAGCAGCTGGACCAGGGTTGAAGCTTTCTTT.

The chain has TRBV30 and TRBJ1-4; weak D call: TRBD1 (5 bases). V dropped 1 base and J dropped 3 bases, with 6 bases sitting between them. This CDR3 is 13 amino acids long. The V gene's germline CDR1 is GTSNPN and CDR2 SVGIG (reference sequence). The CDR3 reads CAWSGGANEKLFF. The CDR3 region has the DNA TGTGCCTGGAGTGGGGGGGCTAATGAAAAACTGTTTTTT.

The V call is TRBV29-1, the J call TRBJ1-2, with TRBD1 matching 9 bases. The CDR3 spans 12 residues. V shed 6 bases, J shed 6 bases, and the junction held 5 bases outside the gene matches. Looked up from germline, CDR1 is SQVTM and CDR2 is ANQGSEA. Here the CDR3 DNA reads TGCAGCGTGCCGGGACAGGGTAATGGCTACACCTTC. It yields the protein CSVPGQGNGYTF.

This chain connects TRBV11-2 to TRBJ1-6; a possible D gene is TRBD1 (5 bases). The CDR3 contains 14 residues. Trimming pared 3 bases from V and 8 bases from J, leaving 11 bases between. In germline, CDR1 is SGHAT, CDR2 FQNNGV. CDR3 sequence (DNA): TGTGCCAGCAGCTTGTGGGGGAGGGATTCACCCCTCCACTTT. As protein: CASSLWGRDSPLHF.

This chain connects TRBV25-1 to TRBJ1-1; possibly TRBD1 for D (6 bases). V was pared by 8 bases and J by 0 bases, with 16 bases between. Germline V CDR1 and CDR2: MGHDK, SYGVNS. This CDR3 comprises 15 residues. In nucleotides, the CDR3 is TGTGCCAGCGCCCGACAGGCGGGCATGAACACTGAAGCTTTCTTT. It encodes CASARQAGMNTEAFF.

On this clone: One junction end disagrees with the germline gene, perhaps due to a read error. The CDR3 is CASSRGSGGLNEQFF. CDR3 nucleotide sequence: TGTGCTAGCAGTCGAGGAAGCGGGGGACTTAATGAGCAGTTCTTC. The chain links TRBV7-7 to TRBJ2-1; 8 nucleotides align to TRBD2. The CDR3 is 15 amino acids. Germline V lookup: CDR1 SSHAT, CDR2 FNYEAQ (reference sequence). The complete variable domain, with remaining parts taken from reference TRBV7-7 and TRBJ2-1, reads GAGVSQSPRYKVTKRGQDVTLRCDPISSHATLYWYQQALGQGPEFLTYFNYEAQPDKSGLPSDRFSAERPEGSISTLTIQRTEQRDSAMYRCASSRGSGGLNEQFFGPGTRLTVL.

This clone was observed a few times. The V gene is TRBV4-3, the J gene TRBJ1-1; 8 bases match TRBD1. The CDR3 length is 15 residues. J gave up 6 bases and V 3 bases, and 9 bases lay outside the gene matches. Germline V CDR1 and CDR2: LGHNA, YSLEER. CDR3 residues: CASSHRQGLAAEAFF. The CDR3 coding sequence is TGCGCCAGCAGCCATCGACAGGGGTTGGCCGCTGAAGCTTTCTTT.

The J gene is TRBJ2-1, the V gene TRBV11-3; maybe TRBD1 (6 bases). The CDR3 spans 15 residues. V was cut by 3 bases and J by 3 bases, with 12 bases left in between. CDR1 and CDR2 from the germline V gene are SGHNT and YENEEA. The CDR3 loop reads CASSLARGLYNEQFF. CDR3 DNA: TGTGCCAGCAGCTTGGCCAGGGGCCTCTACAATGAGCAGTTCTTC.

V and J are TRBV27 and TRBJ2-2, with a tentative D call TRBD2 (5 bases). Trimming took off 5 bases at V and 1 base at J, with 8 bases between the two ends. In germline, CDR1 is MNHEY, CDR2 SMNVEV (reference sequence). The CDR3 spans 14 residues. CDR3 residues: CASSPRGNTGELFF. The CDR3, as DNA: TGTGCCAGCAGTCCCCGGGGGAACACCGGGGAGCTGTTTTTT.

This chain connects TRBV7-6 to TRBJ1-1, with unresolved D. From germline, CDR1 is SGHVS and CDR2 FNYEAQ. V lost 5 bases and J 4 bases, leaving 17 bases between the germline ends. The length of the CDR3 is 15 residues. The CDR3: CASSPLGGMGTEAFF. CDR3 DNA: TGTGCCAGCAGCCCACTGGGAGGGATGGGCACTGAAGCTTTCTTT.

The CDR3 reads CASRNGTSGRVAPGELFF. The DNA for the CDR3 is TGTGCCAGCAGGAACGGGACTAGCGGGAGGGTGGCCCCCGGGGAGCTGTTTTTT. The chain uses TRBV6-4 and TRBJ2-2; 16 bases fit TRBD2. V shed 6 bases and J 6 bases; nucleotides not matched to a gene: 10. The CDR3 contains 18 residues. The V gene's germline CDR1 is MRHNA and CDR2 SNTAGT.

This clone occurred once. CDR3 nucleotides: TGCAGCGTCGACAGGGGAGGTGGCACAGATACGCAGTATTTT. Protein sequence: CSVDRGGGTDTQYF. This chain links TRBV29-1 with TRBJ2-3; 8 nucleotides line up with TRBD1. Trimming at V came to 6 bases and at J to 1 base, leaving 6 bases not matched to a gene. The CDR3 is 14 amino acids. CDR1 and CDR2 (germline): SQVTM, ANQGSEA.

The sample holds one count of this clone. V is TRBV19 and J is TRBJ1-1; 9 nucleotides align to TRBD1. Germline V gives CDR1 LNHDA, CDR2 SQIVND (reference sequence). After removal of 4 bases from V and 2 bases from J, the junction contained 2 bases not matched to a gene. This CDR3 contains 14 residues. The CDR3: CASSKGQGNTEAFF. CDR3 DNA: TGTGCCAGTAGTAAGGGACAGGGTAACACTGAAGCTTTCTTT.

With regard to this clone: This specimen includes other DNA sequences encoding the same CDR3. The chain has TRBV7-9 and TRBJ1-6, with D unresolved. Trimming stripped 1 base from V and 7 bases from J, with 8 bases between. Germline CDR1 is SEHNR and CDR2 is FQNEAQ (reference sequence). The CDR3 is 14 amino acids. The CDR3 spells CASSLEQYNSPLHF. CDR3 bases: TGTGCCAGCAGCTTAGAACAGTACAATTCACCCCTCCACTTT.

This clone has more than one count but fewer than ten. The chain links TRBV7-9 to TRBJ2-3; 12 bases fit TRBD2. This CDR3 has 16 amino acids. Germline CDR1 is SEHNR and CDR2 is FQNEAQ (reference sequence). The J segment lost 0 bases and the V segment lost 8 bases, leaving 6 bases of the junction unmatched. The DNA for the CDR3 is TGTGCCAGCGGCGGACTAGCGGGGACTAGCACAGATACGCAGTATTTT. Translation gives CASGGLAGTSTDTQYF.

The chain has TRBV6-1 and TRBJ1-4; no firm D call. The germline gives CDR1 MNHNS, CDR2 SASEGT. The CDR3 extends over 15 amino acids. V was trimmed by 3 bases and J by 3 bases, leaving 11 bases between them. CDR3 nucleotide sequence: TGTGCCAGCAGTGAGCGCGGCTTGGCTAATGAAAAACTGTTTTTT. This codes for CASSERGLANEKLFF.

This CDR3 is CSVGPRQGPPVAFF. In DNA, the CDR3 is TGCAGCGTTGGGCCCAGGCAGGGGCCTCCGGTTGCTTTCTTT. This chain joins TRBV29-1 and TRBJ1-1, with a weak D call TRBD1 (6 bases). Germline V lookup: CDR1 SQVTM, CDR2 ANQGSEA. V was pared by 4 bases and J by 11 bases, with 23 bases between. The CDR3 consists of 14 residues.

The gene calls are TRBV7-9 and TRBJ2-7, with D maybe TRBD1 (6 bases). V was clipped by 5 bases and J by 0 bases, with 14 bases between them. CDR1 is SEHNR, CDR2 FQNEAQ, per germline (reference sequence). The length of the CDR3 is 15 residues. This chain's CDR3 is CASSLTDSRSYEQYF. CDR3 in DNA: TGTGCCAGCAGCCTCACGGACAGCCGCTCCTACGAGCAGTACTTC.

The V gene is TRBV7-9, the J gene TRBJ1-5; no clear D. This CDR3 contains 14 residues. Germline values: CDR1 SEHNR, CDR2 FQNEAQ (reference sequence). The V end was cut by 1 base, the J end by 6 bases, with 10 bases between. Here the CDR3 reads CASSLGEGSQPQHF. CDR3 nucleotide sequence: TGTGCCAGCAGCTTAGGTGAGGGAAGTCAGCCCCAGCATTTT.